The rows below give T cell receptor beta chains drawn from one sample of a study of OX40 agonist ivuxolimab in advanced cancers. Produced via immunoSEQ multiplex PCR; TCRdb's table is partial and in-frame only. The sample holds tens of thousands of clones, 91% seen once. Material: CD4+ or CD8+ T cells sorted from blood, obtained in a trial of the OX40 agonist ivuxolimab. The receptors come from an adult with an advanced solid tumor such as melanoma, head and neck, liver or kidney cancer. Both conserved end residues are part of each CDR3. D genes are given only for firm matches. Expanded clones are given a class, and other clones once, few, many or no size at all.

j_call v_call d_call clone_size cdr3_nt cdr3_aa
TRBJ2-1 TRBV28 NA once TGTGCCAGCACCCCGGCGACCCTCAATGAGCAGTTCTTC CASTPATLNEQFF
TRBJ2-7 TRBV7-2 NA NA TGTGCCAGCAGCCCCAGGGTGAATTACGAGCAGTACTTC CASSPRVNYEQYF
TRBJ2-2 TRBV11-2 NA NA TGTGCCAGCAGCTTATGGGGTACCGGGGAGCTGTTTTTT CASSLWGTGELFF
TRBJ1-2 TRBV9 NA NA TGTGCCAGCAGCGTAGCGGAACAGGGCTATGGCTACACCTTC CASSVAEQGYGYTF
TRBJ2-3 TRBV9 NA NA TGTGCCAGCAGCCCTCTACGGTCGGCCAACACAGATACGCAGTATTTT CASSPLRSANTDTQYF
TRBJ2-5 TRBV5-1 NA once TGCGCCAGCAGCTTGGGGACAGTACAAGAGACCCAGTACTTC CASSLGTVQETQYF
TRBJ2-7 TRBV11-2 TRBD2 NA TGTGCCAGCAGACCGGGACTAGCGGTCACCTACGAGCAGTACTTC CASRPGLAVTYEQYF
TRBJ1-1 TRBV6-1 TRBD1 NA TGTGCCAGCAAAGGGATCAGGGGGTGGAACACTGAAGCTTTCTTT CASKGIRGWNTEAFF
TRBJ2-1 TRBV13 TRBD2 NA TGTGCCAGCAGCCGGCGGACTAGCGGGAGAGGTCTAGGCAATGAGCAGTTCTTC CASSRRTSGRGLGNEQFF
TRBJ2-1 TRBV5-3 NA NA TGTGCCAGAAGCTTGTTGGCAGGAAATGAGCAGTTCTTC CARSLLAGNEQFF
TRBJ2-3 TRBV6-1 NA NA TGTGCCAGCAGTGAACCGCAGTATACGCAGTATTTT CASSEPQYTQYF
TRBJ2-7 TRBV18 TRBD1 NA TGTGCCAGCACCCGGACAGGGGGGTCCTACGAGCAGTACTTC CASTRTGGSYEQYF
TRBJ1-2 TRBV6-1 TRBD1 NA TGTGCCAGCAGTGAAGGCCTTAGAACGCGGATGGAGGGGGCTAAAGGCTACACCTTC CASSEGLRTRMEGAKGYTF
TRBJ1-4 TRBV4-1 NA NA TGCGCCAGCAGCCAAGTAGCGCGGCTTCCTAATGAAAAACTGTTTTTT CASSQVARLPNEKLFF
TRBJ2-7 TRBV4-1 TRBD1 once TGCGCCAGCAGCCAAGTTCAACTCACCGGGACAGGGGTAAGCGAGCAGTACTTC CASSQVQLTGTGVSEQYF
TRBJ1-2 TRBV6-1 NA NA TGTGCCAGCAGTGAAAACGTCGGCAGCGGAGGCTACACCTTC CASSENVGSGGYTF
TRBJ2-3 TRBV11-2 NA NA TGTGCCAGCGTCCCTGTCGGGCTGTCGACAGATACGCAGTATTTT CASVPVGLSTDTQYF
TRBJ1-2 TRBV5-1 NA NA TGCGCCAGCCGGGGGGTCGGAGATGGCTACACCTTC CASRGVGDGYTF
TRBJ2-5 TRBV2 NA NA TGTGCCAGCAGTGAAACTCGCGGTGGGGAGACCCAGTACTTC CASSETRGGETQYF
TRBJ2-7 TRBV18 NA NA TGTGCCAGCTCACCGGTTGAGGGCCTCTACGGGCAGTACTTC CASSPVEGLYGQYF
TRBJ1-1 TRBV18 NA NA TGTGCCAGCTCACTCCGGCAGGGGACTGAAGCTTTCTTT CASSLRQGTEAFF
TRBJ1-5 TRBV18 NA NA TGTGCCAGCTCACCAAGGGCAGCAGATCAGCCCCAGCATTTT CASSPRAADQPQHF
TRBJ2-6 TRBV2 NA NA TGTGCCAGCAGCAGAATCTCTGGGGCCAACGTCCTGACTTTC CASSRISGANVLTF
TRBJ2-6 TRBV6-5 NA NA TGTGCCAGCAGTGGAATATCTGGGGCCAACGTCCTGACTTTC CASSGISGANVLTF
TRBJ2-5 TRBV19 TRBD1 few TGTGCCAGTAGTATGACAGGGGGTTGGTCCCAAGAGACCCAGTACTTC CASSMTGGWSQETQYF
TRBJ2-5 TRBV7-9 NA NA TGTGCCAGCAGCGCGGGACCGAGCCAAGAGACCCAGTACTTC CASSAGPSQETQYF
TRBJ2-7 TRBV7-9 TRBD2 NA TGTGCCAGCAGCTTAGACGGACTAGCGGGAGCGATTAAGTGGGAGCAGTACTTC CASSLDGLAGAIKWEQYF
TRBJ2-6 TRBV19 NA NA TGTGCCAGTAGTATGCGGCTGAACTCTGGGGCCAACGTCCTGACTTTC CASSMRLNSGANVLTF
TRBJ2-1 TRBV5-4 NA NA TGTGCCAGCAGCTTGGAGGGTGTCCCCTACAATGAGCAGTTCTTC CASSLEGVPYNEQFF
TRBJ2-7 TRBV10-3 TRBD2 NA TGTGCCATCAGCTTAGTTGGGAGGACTAGCAAGAACGAGCAGTACTTC CAISLVGRTSKNEQYF
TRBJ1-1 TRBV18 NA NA TGTGCCAGCTCATTGGGTCCCCCCGCTGAAGCTTTCTTT CASSLGPPAEAFF
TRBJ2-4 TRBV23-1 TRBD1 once TGCGCCAGCAGTCCGTCCGGACAGGTAGGGTGGAACATTCAGTACTTC CASSPSGQVGWNIQYF
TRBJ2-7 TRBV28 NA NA TGTGCCAGCACTTACGGAGGTGGCGGAGGGTCCTACGAGCAGTACTTC CASTYGGGGGSYEQYF
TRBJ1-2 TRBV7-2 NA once TGTGCCAGCAGCTCTGGGATCCAAAACTATGGCTACACCTTC CASSSGIQNYGYTF
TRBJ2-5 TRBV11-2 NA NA TGTGCCAGCAGCTCTGGACCTAAAGAGACCCAGTACTTC CASSSGPKETQYF
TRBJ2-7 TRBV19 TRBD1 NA TGTGCCAGTAGGAGGGACAGGGGCTCCTACGAGCAGTACTTC CASRRDRGSYEQYF
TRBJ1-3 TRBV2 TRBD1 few TGTGCCAGCTCCTTGGCAGGGGGCTTTGGTGGAAACACCATATATTTT CASSLAGGFGGNTIYF
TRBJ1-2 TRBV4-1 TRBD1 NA TGCGCCAGCAGCCAAGTTGTAAGGAACAGGGGGCGCTTGGGCTACACCTTC CASSQVVRNRGRLGYTF
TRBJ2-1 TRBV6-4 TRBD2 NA TGTGCCAGCAGCCTGACTAGCGGGGGCAATGAGCAGTTCTTC CASSLTSGGNEQFF
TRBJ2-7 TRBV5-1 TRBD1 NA TGCGCCAGCACCGGGACAGGCAGGGAGCAGTACTTC CASTGTGREQYF
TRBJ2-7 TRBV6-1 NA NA TGTGCCGCCGCCACCCGGGGGTACTACGAGCAGTACTTC CAAATRGYYEQYF
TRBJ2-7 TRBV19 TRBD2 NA TGTGCCAGTAGTGCCGGAAGCGGGAGTAAATACGAGCAGTACTTC CASSAGSGSKYEQYF
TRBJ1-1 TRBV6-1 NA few TGTGCCAGCAGTGAATCTGGGATACCCACTGAAGCTTTCTTT CASSESGIPTEAFF
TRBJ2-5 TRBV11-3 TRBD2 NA TGTGCCAGCAGCTTGCCGGGACTACTTGAGACCCAGTACTTC CASSLPGLLETQYF
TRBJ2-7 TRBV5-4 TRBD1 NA TGTGCCAGCAGCTATGGAGGAACCAGGGGGACCTACGAGCAGTACTTC CASSYGGTRGTYEQYF
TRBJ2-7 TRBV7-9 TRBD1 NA TGTGCCAGCAGCCTCTCCGGGACAGCCTACGAGCAGTACTTC CASSLSGTAYEQYF
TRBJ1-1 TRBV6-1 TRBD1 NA TGTGCCAGCACCCTAGGGGGCAGCCTGAACACTGAAGCTTTCTTT CASTLGGSLNTEAFF
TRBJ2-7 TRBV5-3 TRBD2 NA TGTGCCAGAAGCTCCCCGGGACTAGCAGGTGCCTCCTACGAGCAGTACTTC CARSSPGLAGASYEQYF
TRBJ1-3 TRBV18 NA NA TGTGCCAGCTCACCACCTAACGTCGTTTGGGACATCTCTGGAAACACCATATATTTT CASSPPNVVWDISGNTIYF
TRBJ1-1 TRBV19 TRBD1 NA TGTGCCAGTAGTATTCGCCGGGACAGCATGAACACTGAAGCTTTCTTT CASSIRRDSMNTEAFF
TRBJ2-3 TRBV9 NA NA TGTGCCAGCAGCGTAGCGGTTGGTACAGATACGCAGTATTTT CASSVAVGTDTQYF
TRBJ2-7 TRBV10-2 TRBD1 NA TGCGCCAGCAGAGACGTTGGGACAGGGGGGTACGAGCAGTACTTC CASRDVGTGGYEQYF
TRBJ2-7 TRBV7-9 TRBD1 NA TGTGCCAGCAGCTTAGGGGCAGGGGGCTCCTACGAGCAGTACTTC CASSLGAGGSYEQYF
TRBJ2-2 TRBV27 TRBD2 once TGTGCCAGCAGTTTGTTAGCGGGAGGGCCGGGCACCGGGGAGCTGTTTTTT CASSLLAGGPGTGELFF
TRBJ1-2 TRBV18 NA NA TGTGCCAGCTCACCGACTACAGGCGGGACGTTCTATGGCTACACCTTC CASSPTTGGTFYGYTF